Listed below are T cell receptor beta chains from one sample, sequenced in a study of shared clonotypes between healthy human individuals. The table came from immunoSEQ multiplex PCR; TCRdb's copy has only in-frame clones and leaves some out. The sample includes some 1 million clones, about 80% seen only once; the top ten take approximately 1.5%. The sample consisted of memory CD4+ T cells sorted from blood. The receptor set was obtained from a man younger than 35 in good health. Both conserved end residues are trimmed from each CDR3. A D gene is named only where the DNA matches it firmly. Expanded clones get a size class; other rows say once, few or many, or leave the size out.

v_gene: TRBV12-5
d_gene: NA
abundance: NA
CDR3aa: ASGLGPYGYT

v_gene: TRBV5-4
d_gene: TRBD1
abundance: NA
CDR3aa: ASSPQGQFNEKLF

v_gene: TRBV7-9
d_gene: NA
abundance: NA
CDR3aa: ASSPYGESTEAF

v_gene: TRBV7-2
d_gene: TRBD2
abundance: NA
CDR3aa: ASSQRLAGGGYNEQF

v_gene: TRBV7-7
d_gene: TRBD2
abundance: NA
CDR3aa: ASGLAGVVPGELF

v_gene: TRBV9
d_gene: NA
abundance: NA
CDR3aa: ASSEQGRWETQY

v_gene: TRBV5-1
d_gene: TRBD2
abundance: NA
CDR3aa: ASSLFPSGNTDTQY

v_gene: TRBV10-1
d_gene: NA
abundance: NA
CDR3aa: ASSGTKSDEQF

v_gene: TRBV6-6
d_gene: NA
abundance: NA
CDR3aa: ASSFVGESSPLH

v_gene: TRBV6-1
d_gene: NA
abundance: NA
CDR3aa: ASSEWGGSNGYEQY

v_gene: TRBV10-1
d_gene: NA
abundance: NA
CDR3aa: ASSGTSTGELF

v_gene: TRBV10-3
d_gene: NA
abundance: NA
CDR3aa: AISESRGSGYT

v_gene: TRBV4-1
d_gene: TRBD2
abundance: NA
CDR3aa: ASSQNPLAGGVGEQF

v_gene: TRBV2
d_gene: NA
abundance: NA
CDR3aa: ASHASRGEKLF

v_gene: TRBV19
d_gene: TRBD1
abundance: NA
CDR3aa: ASSQRQGPEYEQY

v_gene: TRBV30
d_gene: NA
abundance: NA
CDR3aa: AWSPRGGRVNTDG

v_gene: TRBV2
d_gene: TRBD2
abundance: few
CDR3aa: ARSDGGNSAKNIQY

v_gene: TRBV7-2
d_gene: TRBD2
abundance: NA
CDR3aa: ASSLEGLADTQY

v_gene: TRBV5-1
d_gene: NA
abundance: few
CDR3aa: ASSLDLSAYT

v_gene: TRBV10-3
d_gene: TRBD1
abundance: NA
CDR3aa: AISEGTDSNYGYT

v_gene: TRBV6-1
d_gene: NA
abundance: NA
CDR3aa: ASSESRPYEQY

v_gene: TRBV29-1
d_gene: NA
abundance: NA
CDR3aa: SCGQAGGFYGYT

v_gene: TRBV6-5
d_gene: NA
abundance: NA
CDR3aa: ASSSSTGGYT

v_gene: TRBV7-8
d_gene: TRBD2
abundance: NA
CDR3aa: ASSDGLGRWEETQY

v_gene: TRBV6-1
d_gene: NA
abundance: NA
CDR3aa: ASTTGGNTIY

v_gene: TRBV7-7
d_gene: NA
abundance: NA
CDR3aa: ASSAAGPHETQY

v_gene: TRBV2
d_gene: NA
abundance: few
CDR3aa: ATTPRQTYEQY

v_gene: TRBV4-3
d_gene: TRBD1
abundance: many
CDR3aa: ASSPGQGRNIQY

v_gene: TRBV28
d_gene: NA
abundance: NA
CDR3aa: ASREGSNTGELF

v_gene: TRBV18
d_gene: NA
abundance: NA
CDR3aa: ASSPQGQDNQPQH

v_gene: TRBV28
d_gene: TRBD1
abundance: NA
CDR3aa: ASSSRDRLNEKLF

v_gene: TRBV2
d_gene: NA
abundance: NA
CDR3aa: ASSALASVNEQF

v_gene: TRBV18
d_gene: TRBD1
abundance: NA
CDR3aa: ASSPQSGQGTEQY

v_gene: TRBV6-6
d_gene: TRBD2
abundance: once
CDR3aa: ASSPQTSGGGELF

v_gene: TRBV23-1
d_gene: NA
abundance: NA
CDR3aa: ASSPITGANVLT

v_gene: TRBV7-2
d_gene: NA
abundance: NA
CDR3aa: ASSSLGTLQGTQY

v_gene: TRBV5-4
d_gene: NA
abundance: NA
CDR3aa: ASSGGAARNEKLF

v_gene: TRBV27
d_gene: TRBD1
abundance: NA
CDR3aa: ASSLSLVGTGREQY

v_gene: TRBV5-6
d_gene: TRBD2
abundance: once
CDR3aa: ASSSFFGLAGRNTGELF

v_gene: TRBV27
d_gene: NA
abundance: few
CDR3aa: ASSSKPGGGAARELF

v_gene: TRBV7-7
d_gene: TRBD1
abundance: NA
CDR3aa: ASSLEGGQVQY

v_gene: TRBV5-6
d_gene: NA
abundance: NA
CDR3aa: ASSLRTANTEAF

v_gene: TRBV30
d_gene: NA
abundance: NA
CDR3aa: AWGRSLSYEQY

v_gene: TRBV10-2
d_gene: NA
abundance: NA
CDR3aa: ASSGGRVTNEKLF

v_gene: TRBV18
d_gene: NA
abundance: NA
CDR3aa: ASNPGEGPDTQY

v_gene: TRBV6-5
d_gene: NA
abundance: NA
CDR3aa: ASSYRLGSEQF

v_gene: TRBV5-1
d_gene: NA
abundance: NA
CDR3aa: ASSWTQGISYNEQF

v_gene: TRBV5-1
d_gene: NA
abundance: NA
CDR3aa: ASSFRGENTEAF

v_gene: TRBV5-1
d_gene: NA
abundance: NA
CDR3aa: ASSLVSGGTDTQY

v_gene: TRBV7-2
d_gene: NA
abundance: NA
CDR3aa: ASSFEVPSLGNERETQY

v_gene: TRBV7-9
d_gene: NA
abundance: NA
CDR3aa: ASSLPTVREQF

v_gene: TRBV6-1
d_gene: NA
abundance: once
CDR3aa: ASQADVGNQPQH

v_gene: TRBV7-2
d_gene: TRBD1
abundance: NA
CDR3aa: ASSLGQGLMNTEAF